The present T cell receptor beta chain was sequenced within a study of blood T cell repertoires in COVID-19. This table comes from immunoSEQ multiplex PCR, and its TCRdb copy is limited to in-frame clones, with some not included. The data show roughly 74,000 clones, about four fifths seen once. The CDR3 is 16 residues long. V was shortened by 4 bases and J by 3 bases, with 19 bases between the two germline ends. Germline CDR1 reads MNHNS; CDR2 reads SASEGT. The sample taken for sequencing was peripheral blood. This clonotype originated in a man in his 70s with acute or convalescent COVID-19. The rearrangement uses TRBV6-1 and TRBJ2-7; TRBD1 is a possible D gene (6 bases). The DNA for the CDR3 is TGTGCCAGCAGTGCGGATTTGTCGGGACACGGCTACGAGCAGTACTTC. It codes for CASSADLSGHGYEQYF.